One and the same sample provided the 26 T cell receptor beta chains below, sequenced in a study of circulating CD8 cells and anti-PD-1 response in melanoma (dated by TCRdb to the early 2020s). TCRdb shows the sequencer as NextSeq 500. The QIAseq Immune Repertoire RNA Library Kit, Human TCR Panel, was used to prepare TCR libraries from about 15 ng of total RNA. In-frame beta chains were kept once TCRdb had trimmed the public reads at Q25 with fastp and called clones with MiXCR. Each CDR3 protein gets just one entry, which takes the most common genes and DNA from the rows behind it. Here the sample has hundreds of distinct CDR3 sequences; about 8.9% occur a single time. The ten largest clones capture around 40% of the sample. Four subsets defined by PD-1 and/or TIGIT were sorted from live CD3+CD8+TCRalphabeta+ cells on a BD FACSAria II cell sorter. The sample consisted of CD8+ T cells from PBMCs, taken at baseline or after one month of anti-PD-1 therapy (not recorded which). The receptor source for this set is a human donor with melanoma.

Concerning this clonotype: One base away lies a much larger clone, so this may be a sequencing read error. The chain employs TRBV19 and TRBJ2-1, with 11 bases identical to TRBD2. V was clipped by 4 bases and J by 3 bases; unmatched bases: 2. CDR1 is LNHDA, CDR2 SQIVND, per germline (reference sequence). This CDR3 region has 15 residues. The CDR3, as DNA: TGTGCCAGTAGTAAGACTAGCGGGGACTACAATGAGCAGTTCTTC. This translates into CASSKTSGDYNEQFF. Full variable domain (remainder filled in from reference TRBV19 and TRBJ2-1): DGGITQSPKYLFRKEGQNVTLSCEQNLNHDAMYWYRQDPGQGLRLIYYSQIVNDFQKGDIAEGYSVSREKKESFPLTVTSAQKNPTAFYLCASSKTSGDYNEQFFGPGTRLTVL.

This clonotype is large (0.1 to 1%) within its sample. The gene calls are TRBV27 and TRBJ1-4, with TRBD1 as a possible D gene (5 bases). CDR1 and CDR2 (germline): MNHEY, SMNVEV (reference sequence). CDR3 length: 14 residues. Trimming shortened V by 3 bases and J by 4 bases, and 9 bases separated the two germline ends. The CDR3 DNA follows: TGTGCCAGCAGTTTGTTGAGGGGTAATGAAAAACTGTTTTTT. It specifies CASSLLRGNEKLFF.

This clonotype ranks as medium-sized. The J gene is TRBJ2-7, the V gene TRBV4-3; D call uncertain. Germline CDR1 reads LGHNA; CDR2 reads YSLEER. The V end lost 0 bases, the J end lost 5 bases, and 8 bases lay between the germline ends. The CDR3 is made up of 13 amino acids. In nucleotides, the CDR3 is TGCGCCAGCAGCCAAGATAAGGTCGACGAGCAGTACTTC. This codes for CASSQDKVDEQYF.

This clonotype is labeled as medium-sized. The rearrangement uses TRBV11-2 and TRBJ2-5; D may be TRBD1 or TRBD2 (5 bases each). Germline values: CDR1 SGHAT, CDR2 FQNNGV. V lost 5 bases and J 1 base, leaving 14 bases between the germline ends. The CDR3 extends over 15 amino acids. The CDR3 coding sequence is TGTGCCAGCAGCCCCCCGGGGCAGCCCCAAGAGACCCAGTACTTC. The encoded protein is CASSPPGQPQETQYF. Combining the CDR3 with reference TRBV11-2 and TRBJ2-5 gives the whole variable domain EAGVAQSPRYKIIEKRQSVAFWCNPISGHATLYWYQQILGQGPKLLIQFQNNGVVDDSQLPKDRFSAERLKGVDSTLKIQPAKLEDSAVYLCASSPPGQPQETQYFGPGTRLLVL.

Sample share makes this clonotype large. CDR3 in DNA: TGCAGTGCTTGGGACCCGGGACTAGCGGGGGCCAGCTCCTACGAGCAGTACTTC. Its protein is CSAWDPGLAGASSYEQYF. The rearrangement joins TRBV20-1 to TRBJ2-7; 14 positions agree with TRBD2. The CDR3 runs 18 residues. With V trimmed by 5 bases and J by 0 bases, 12 bases remained unmatched. CDR1 and CDR2 (germline): DFQATT, SNEGSKA (reference sequence).

This clonotype was seen more than once but under ten times. V is TRBV20-1 and J is TRBJ2-7; D may correspond to TRBD1 or TRBD2 (6 bases each). CDR3 length equals 16 residues. The germline V gene has CDR1 DFQATT and CDR2 SNEGSKA (reference sequence). Trimming cost V 5 bases and J 0 bases, with 20 bases left between them. This CDR3 is CSAGEVRDMSSYEQYF. CDR3 DNA: TGCAGTGCTGGGGAGGTACGGGACATGAGCTCCTACGAGCAGTACTTC.

Worth noting for this clonotype: A read error may be the cause here, since a much bigger clone is one base away. This chain joins TRBV29-1 and TRBJ1-3; D call uncertain. This CDR3 contains 14 residues. Germline CDR1 reads SQVTM; CDR2 reads ANQGSEA. The CDR3, as DNA: TGCAGCGTTGAGTCGGGTAGCTCTGGAAGCACCATATATTTT. Encoded protein: CSVESGSSGSTIYF.

In this sample, this clonotype is medium-sized. This chain connects TRBV2 to TRBJ1-1; 10 bases agree with TRBD1. Per the germline V gene, CDR1 is SNHLY and CDR2 is FYNNEI. After removal of 6 bases from V and 4 bases from J, the junction contained 2 bases not matched to a gene. CDR3 length: 13 amino acids. CDR3 sequence: CASRDRGGTEAFF. CDR3 nucleotides: TGTGCCAGCAGGGACAGGGGGGGCACTGAAGCTTTCTTT.

In this sample, this clonotype is medium-sized. V and J are TRBV20-1 and TRBJ1-5, with 7 bases aligning to TRBD1. V dropped 1 base and J dropped 8; count of bases not matched to a gene: 5. The CDR3 sequence is 13 residues long. The germline CDR1 and CDR2 sequences are DFQATT and SNEGSKA (reference sequence). CDR3 nucleotide sequence: TGCAGTGCTAGAGCCAGGGGGACTGAGCCCCAGCATTTT. This sequence encodes CSARARGTEPQHF.

This rearrangement joins TRBV5-4 to TRBJ2-5; 10 bases fit TRBD1. The CDR3 sequence is 15 residues long. Germline values: CDR1 SGHNT, CDR2 YYREEE (reference sequence). Germline trimming cut 0 bases from V and 3 bases from J; bases unmatched to any gene: 2. CDR3 nucleotide sequence: TGTGCCAGCAGCTTGGCGGACAGGGGGAAAGAGACCCAGTACTTC. Translating it yields CASSLADRGKETQYF.

By share of the sample, this clonotype is large. The genes are TRBV12-5 and TRBJ2-3, with D perhaps TRBD2 (6 bases). Germline values: CDR1 LGHNT, CDR2 FRNRAP. This CDR3 comprises 17 residues. Trimming took off 8 bases at V and 4 bases at J, with 25 bases between the two ends. The CDR3 spells CASFHVGGDESPDTQYF. The CDR3 bases are TGTGCTAGTTTTCACGTAGGCGGGGATGAGAGCCCAGATACGCAGTATTTT. The full variable domain, rest sourced from reference TRBV12-5 and TRBJ2-3, is DARVTQTPRHKVTEMGQEVTMRCQPILGHNTVFWYRQTMMQGLELLAYFRNRAPLDDSGMPKDRFSAEMPDATLATLKIQPSEPRDSAVYFCASFHVGGDESPDTQYFGPGTRLTVL.

This clonotype is large (0.1 to 1%) in the sample. J is TRBJ2-7 and V is TRBV12-3 or TRBV12-4, with TRBD2 identical over 13 bases. CDR3 length equals 16 residues. J lost 4 bases, V lost 5 bases, and 8 bases had no gene match. This chain's CDR3 is CASSPGTSGATYEQYF. The DNA for the CDR3 is TGTGCCAGCAGTCCAGGGACTAGCGGGGCAACTTACGAGCAGTACTTC.

This clonotype was counted between two and nine times. J is TRBJ2-3 and V is TRBV28; weak D call: TRBD2 (5 bases). The CDR3 has 15 amino acids. Germline V gene sequence: CDR1 MDHEN, CDR2 SYDVKM. Trimming pared 6 bases from V and 4 bases from J, leaving 17 bases between. CDR3 region: CASSFEGSPSDTQYF. CDR3 coding DNA: TGTGCCAGCAGCTTTGAGGGCTCTCCGTCAGATACGCAGTATTTT.

On this clonotype: A much larger clone lies one base from this, so it may be a read error. The conserved phenylalanine or tryptophan normally closing the CDR3 is absent here, so this likely arose from a read error. This chain uses TRBV5-4 with TRBJ1-6; no clear D. CDR3 length: 15 residues. Germline V CDR1 and CDR2: SGHNT, YYREEE (reference sequence). Trimming cost V 4 bases and J 7 bases, with 15 bases left between them. The CDR3 bases are TGTGCCAGCAGCCAAGTTGGGGTTTGGAATTCACCCCTCCACTCT. Translating it yields CASSQVGVWNSPLHS.

Judged by abundance, this clonotype is large. The chain carries TRBV27 and TRBJ2-3; 10 nucleotides agree with TRBD2. This CDR3 has 13 amino acids. Germline V gives CDR1 MNHEY, CDR2 SMNVEV (reference sequence). V lost 9 bases, J lost 1 base, and 1 base stayed unmatched. The CDR3 loop reads CASGTSGTDTQYF. In DNA, the CDR3 is TGTGCCAGTGGGACTAGCGGCACAGATACGCAGTATTTT.

Relative to its sample, this clonotype is medium-sized (0.01 to 0.1%). The chain joins TRBV6-5 to TRBJ1-2, with a weak D call TRBD1 (5 bases). This CDR3 comprises 13 residues. V lost 8 bases and J 2 bases, leaving 12 bases between the germline ends. CDR1 MNHEY and CDR2 SVGAGI come from the germline V gene. CDR3 in amino acids: CASAKRGNYGYTF. DNA for the CDR3: TGTGCCAGCGCGAAACGGGGGAACTATGGCTACACCTTC.

This clonotype is categorized as large. V is TRBV28 and J is TRBJ2-7; TRBD2 agrees at 8 bases. The length of the CDR3 is 17 residues. With V trimmed by 5 bases and J by 5 bases, 17 bases remained unmatched. CDR1 and CDR2 (germline): MDHEN, SYDVKM. The CDR3 bases are TGTGCCAGCAGTGCCACGGCGGGGGGAGAGATCGTAGACGAGCAGTACTTC. Encoded protein: CASSATAGGEIVDEQYF.

The rearrangement joins TRBV28 to TRBJ1-2; the match to TRBD1 covers 7 bases. V was pared by 6 bases and J by 4 bases, with 5 bases of the junction left unmatched. The CDR3 contains 13 residues. Germline CDR1 reads MDHEN; CDR2 reads SYDVKM. CDR3 region: CASSSGQVYGYTF. Written as DNA, the CDR3 is TGTGCCAGCAGCTCAGGACAGGTCTATGGCTACACCTTC.

This clonotype was picked up one time. The J gene is TRBJ2-7, the V gene TRBV7-3; D unclear. Trimming pared 5 bases from V and 7 bases from J, leaving 15 bases between. CDR3 length: 13 residues. Per the germline V gene, CDR1 is SGHTA and CDR2 is FQGTGA. CDR3 DNA sequence: TGTGCCAGCAGCCACGGACCCGGGTTTGAGCAGTACTTC. It encodes CASSHGPGFEQYF.

Within the sample, this clonotype is large (0.1 to 1%). The J gene is TRBJ2-1, the V gene TRBV5-1, with TRBD2 matching over 11 bases. This CDR3 spans 14 amino acids. CDR1 and CDR2 from the germline V gene are SGHRS and YFSETQ. Trimming took 6 bases from V and 3 from J; bases not matched to a gene: 2. The CDR3: CASTLAGGYNEQFF. CDR3 in DNA: TGCGCCAGCACCCTAGCGGGGGGCTACAATGAGCAGTTCTTC.

By share, this clonotype counts as large. J is TRBJ2-7 and V is TRBV11-2; D is perhaps TRBD1 (5 bases). This CDR3 comprises 13 residues. Between the trimmed V and J ends, which lost 1 base and 3 bases, there was a span of 7 bases. Looked up from germline, CDR1 is SGHAT and CDR2 is FQNNGV. Here the CDR3 reads CASSLGQLYEQYF. The CDR3 nucleotides read TGTGCCAGCAGCTTAGGACAGCTCTACGAGCAGTACTTC.

The chain combines TRBV24-1 with TRBJ2-5, with D perhaps matching TRBD2 (6 bases). The germline V gene has CDR1 KGHDR and CDR2 SFDVKD. The ends were cut back, 2 bases at V and 4 bases at J, with 10 bases in the middle. The CDR3 runs 14 residues. The CDR3 sequence: CATSDWTEGETQYF. CDR3 in DNA: TGTGCCACCAGTGATTGGACGGAGGGAGAGACCCAGTACTTC.

A remark on this clonotype: Given a much more abundant clone one base away, this may be a read error. The chain uses TRBV19 and TRBJ2-1; D is unresolved. This CDR3 comprises 13 residues. V shed 4 bases and J shed 7 bases, with 11 bases lying between them. The germline V gene encodes CDR1 LNHDA and CDR2 SQIVND (reference sequence). In DNA, the CDR3 is TGTGCCAGTAGTACAGGTGGGTTTAATGAGCAGTTCTTC. Encoded protein: CASSTGGFNEQFF. The full variable domain, completed using reference TRBV19 and TRBJ2-1, is DGGITQSPKYLFRKEGQNVTLSCEQNLNHDAMYWYRQDPGQGLRLIYYSQIVNDFQKGDIAEGYSVSREKKESFPLTVTSAQKNPTAFYLCASSTGGFNEQFFGPGTRLTVL.

In its sample, this clonotype is large. The V call is TRBV7-2, the J call TRBJ2-3; the D is unclear. CDR1 is SGHTA and CDR2 is FQGNSA in the germline V gene. This CDR3 region has 10 residues. V was clipped by 7 bases and J by 4 bases, with 3 bases between them. The CDR3 loop reads CASTADTQYF. The CDR3 DNA sequence: TGTGCCAGCACTGCAGATACGCAGTATTTT. Based on the CDR3 plus reference TRBV7-2 and TRBJ2-3, the full variable domain is GAGVSQSPSNKVTEKGKDVELRCDPISGHTALYWYRQSLGQGLEFLIYFQGNSAPDKSGLPSDRFSAERTGGSVSTLTIQRTQQEDSAVYLCASTADTQYFGPGTRLTVL.

In its sample, this clonotype ranks as medium-sized. This sequence joins TRBV19 and TRBJ2-1; 11 positions match TRBD2. This CDR3 is built from 15 residues. Germline V gives CDR1 LNHDA, CDR2 SQIVND (reference sequence). With V trimmed by 4 bases and J by 4 bases, 3 bases remained unmatched. CDR3 protein: CASSTTSGEYNEQFF. The CDR3 DNA reads TGTGCCAGTAGTACGACTAGCGGGGAGTACAATGAGCAGTTCTTC.

By proportion, this clonotype is large. This chain links TRBV4-1 with TRBJ1-1; D gene uncertain. V lost 7 bases to trimming and J lost 3 bases, with 9 bases between them. The length of the CDR3 is 12 residues. The V gene's germline CDR1 is MGHRA and CDR2 YSYEKL. The CDR3, as DNA: TGCGCCAGCATAGGGAGGGACACTGAAGCTTTCTTT. Its translation: CASIGRDTEAFF.